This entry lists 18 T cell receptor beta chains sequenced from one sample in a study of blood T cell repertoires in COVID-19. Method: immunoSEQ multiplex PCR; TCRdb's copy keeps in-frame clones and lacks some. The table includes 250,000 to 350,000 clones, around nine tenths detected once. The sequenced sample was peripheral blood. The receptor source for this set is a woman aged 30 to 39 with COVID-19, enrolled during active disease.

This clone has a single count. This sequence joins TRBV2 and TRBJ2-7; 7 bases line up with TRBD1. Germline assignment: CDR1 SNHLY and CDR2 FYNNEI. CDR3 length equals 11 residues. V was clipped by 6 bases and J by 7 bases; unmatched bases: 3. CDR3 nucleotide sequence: TGTGCCAGCAGAACAGGGGTGGAGCAGTACTTC. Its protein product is CASRTGVEQYF. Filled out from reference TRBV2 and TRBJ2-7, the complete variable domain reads EPEVTQTPSHQVTQMGQEVILRCVPISNHLYFYWYRQILGQKVEFLVSFYNNEISEKSEIFDDQFSVERPDGSNFTLKIRSTKLEDSAMYFCASRTGVEQYFGPGTRLTVT.

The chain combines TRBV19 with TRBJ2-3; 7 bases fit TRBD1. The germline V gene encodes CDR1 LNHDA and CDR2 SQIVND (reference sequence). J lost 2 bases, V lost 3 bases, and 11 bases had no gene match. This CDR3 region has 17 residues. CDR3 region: CASSMGQTFTLTDTQYF. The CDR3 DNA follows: TGTGCCAGTAGTATGGGACAGACCTTTACTCTCACAGATACGCAGTATTTT.

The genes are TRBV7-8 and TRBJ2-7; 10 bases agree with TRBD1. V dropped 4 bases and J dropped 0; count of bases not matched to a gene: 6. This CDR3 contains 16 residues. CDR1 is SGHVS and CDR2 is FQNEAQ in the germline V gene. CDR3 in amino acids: CASSWSGTGVSYEQYF. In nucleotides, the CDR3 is TGTGCCAGCAGCTGGTCCGGGACAGGGGTCTCCTACGAGCAGTACTTC.

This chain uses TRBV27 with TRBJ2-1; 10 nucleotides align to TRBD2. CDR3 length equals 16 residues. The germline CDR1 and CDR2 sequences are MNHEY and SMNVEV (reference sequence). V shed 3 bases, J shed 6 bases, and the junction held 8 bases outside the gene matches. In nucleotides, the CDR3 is TGTGCCAGCAGTTTTCAAAGCGGGAGGGCCCTCAATGAGCAGTTCTTC. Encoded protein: CASSFQSGRALNEQFF.

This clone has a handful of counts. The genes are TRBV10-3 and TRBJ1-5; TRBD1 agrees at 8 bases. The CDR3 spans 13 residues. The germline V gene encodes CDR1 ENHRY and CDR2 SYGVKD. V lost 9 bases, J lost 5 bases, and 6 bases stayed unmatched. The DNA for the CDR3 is TGTGCCATAGGGACAGGCGACCATCAGCCCCAGCATTTT. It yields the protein CAIGTGDHQPQHF.

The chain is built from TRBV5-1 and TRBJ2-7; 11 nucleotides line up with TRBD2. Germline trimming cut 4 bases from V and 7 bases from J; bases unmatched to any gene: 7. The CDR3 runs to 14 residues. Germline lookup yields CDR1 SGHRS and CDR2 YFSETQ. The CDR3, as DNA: TGCGCCAGCAGCACAACTAGCGGGAGTGGTGAGCAGTACTTC. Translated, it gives CASSTTSGSGEQYF.

The CDR3 here is CASRGTSGNTGELFF. The DNA of the CDR3 is TGTGCCAGCAGGGGGACTAGCGGGAACACCGGGGAGCTGTTTTTT. The rearrangement links TRBV25-1 to TRBJ2-2, with 11 bases matching TRBD2. J gave up 1 base and V 6 bases, and 1 base lay outside the gene matches. CDR1 and CDR2 from the germline V gene are MGHDK and SYGVNS. The CDR3 loop spans 15 amino acids.

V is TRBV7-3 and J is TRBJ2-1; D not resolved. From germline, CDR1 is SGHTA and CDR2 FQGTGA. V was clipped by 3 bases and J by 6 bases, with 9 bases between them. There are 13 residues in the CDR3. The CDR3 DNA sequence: TGTGCCAGCAGCTTCACCTACAGCAATGAGCAGTTCTTC. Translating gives CASSFTYSNEQFF.

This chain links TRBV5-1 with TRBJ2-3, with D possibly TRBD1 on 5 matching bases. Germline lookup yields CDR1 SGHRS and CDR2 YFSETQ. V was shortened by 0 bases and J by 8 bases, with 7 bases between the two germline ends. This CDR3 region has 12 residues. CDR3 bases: TGCGCCAGCAGCTTGGAAAGGGGTACGCAGTATTTT. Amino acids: CASSLERGTQYF.

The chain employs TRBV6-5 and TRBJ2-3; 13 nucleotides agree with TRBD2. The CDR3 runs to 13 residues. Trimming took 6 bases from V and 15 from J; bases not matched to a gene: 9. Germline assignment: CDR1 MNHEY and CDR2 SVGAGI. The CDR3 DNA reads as TGTGCCAGCAGGATCGAACTAGCGGGAGGGCCCTATTTT. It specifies CASRIELAGGPYF.

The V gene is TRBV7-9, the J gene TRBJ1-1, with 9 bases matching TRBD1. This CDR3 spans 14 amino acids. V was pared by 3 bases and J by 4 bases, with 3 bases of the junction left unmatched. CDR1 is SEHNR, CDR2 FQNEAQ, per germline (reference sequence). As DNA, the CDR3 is TGTGCCAGCAGCTTTATGACAGGGGGCACTGAAGCTTTCTTT. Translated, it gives CASSFMTGGTEAFF.

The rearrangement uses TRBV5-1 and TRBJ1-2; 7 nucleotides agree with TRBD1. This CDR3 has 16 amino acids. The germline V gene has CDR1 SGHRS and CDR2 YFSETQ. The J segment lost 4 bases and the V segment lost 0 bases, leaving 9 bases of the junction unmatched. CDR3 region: CASSLAGMGQTYGYTF. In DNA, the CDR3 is TGCGCCAGCAGCTTGGCCGGTATGGGACAGACCTATGGCTACACCTTC.

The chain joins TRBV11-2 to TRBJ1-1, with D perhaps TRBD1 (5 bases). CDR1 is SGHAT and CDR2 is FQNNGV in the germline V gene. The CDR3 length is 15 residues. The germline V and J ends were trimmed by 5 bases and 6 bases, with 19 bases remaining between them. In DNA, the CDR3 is TGTGCCAGCAGCCTAGGGGTCGGCCGTCGGGCTGAAGCTTTCTTT. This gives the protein CASSLGVGRRAEAFF.

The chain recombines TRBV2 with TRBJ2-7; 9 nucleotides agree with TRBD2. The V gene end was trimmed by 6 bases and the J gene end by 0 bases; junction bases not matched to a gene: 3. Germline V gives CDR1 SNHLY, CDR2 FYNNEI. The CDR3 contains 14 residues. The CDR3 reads CASRTTSGSYEQYF. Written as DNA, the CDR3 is TGTGCCAGCAGGACGACTAGCGGCTCCTACGAGCAGTACTTC.

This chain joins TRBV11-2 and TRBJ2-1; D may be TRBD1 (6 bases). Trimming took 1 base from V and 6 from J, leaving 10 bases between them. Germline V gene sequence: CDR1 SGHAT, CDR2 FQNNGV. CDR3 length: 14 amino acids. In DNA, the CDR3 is TGTGCCAGCAGCTTAGGGGGACAAGTCAATGAGCAGTTCTTC. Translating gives CASSLGGQVNEQFF.

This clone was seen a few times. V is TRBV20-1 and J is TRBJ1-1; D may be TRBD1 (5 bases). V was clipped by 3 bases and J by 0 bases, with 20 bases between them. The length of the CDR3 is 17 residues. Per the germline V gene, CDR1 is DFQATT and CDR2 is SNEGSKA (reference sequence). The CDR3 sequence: CSASAPPGLSMNTEAFF. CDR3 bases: TGCAGTGCTAGTGCCCCTCCGGGACTATCGATGAACACTGAAGCTTTCTTT.

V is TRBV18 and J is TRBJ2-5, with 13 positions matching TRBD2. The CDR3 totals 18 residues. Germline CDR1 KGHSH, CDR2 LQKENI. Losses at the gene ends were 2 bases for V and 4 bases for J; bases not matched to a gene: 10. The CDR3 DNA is TGTGCCAGCTCACCATGGGGACTAGCGGGACCCGGGGTAGAGACCCAGTACTTC. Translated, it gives CASSPWGLAGPGVETQYF.

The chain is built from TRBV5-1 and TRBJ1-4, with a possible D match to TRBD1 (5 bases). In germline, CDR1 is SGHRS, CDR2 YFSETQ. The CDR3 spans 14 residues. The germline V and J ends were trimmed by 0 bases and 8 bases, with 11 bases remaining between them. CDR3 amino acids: CASSLAVGREKLFF. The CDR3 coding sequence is TGCGCCAGCAGCTTGGCCGTGGGGCGGGAAAAACTGTTTTTT.